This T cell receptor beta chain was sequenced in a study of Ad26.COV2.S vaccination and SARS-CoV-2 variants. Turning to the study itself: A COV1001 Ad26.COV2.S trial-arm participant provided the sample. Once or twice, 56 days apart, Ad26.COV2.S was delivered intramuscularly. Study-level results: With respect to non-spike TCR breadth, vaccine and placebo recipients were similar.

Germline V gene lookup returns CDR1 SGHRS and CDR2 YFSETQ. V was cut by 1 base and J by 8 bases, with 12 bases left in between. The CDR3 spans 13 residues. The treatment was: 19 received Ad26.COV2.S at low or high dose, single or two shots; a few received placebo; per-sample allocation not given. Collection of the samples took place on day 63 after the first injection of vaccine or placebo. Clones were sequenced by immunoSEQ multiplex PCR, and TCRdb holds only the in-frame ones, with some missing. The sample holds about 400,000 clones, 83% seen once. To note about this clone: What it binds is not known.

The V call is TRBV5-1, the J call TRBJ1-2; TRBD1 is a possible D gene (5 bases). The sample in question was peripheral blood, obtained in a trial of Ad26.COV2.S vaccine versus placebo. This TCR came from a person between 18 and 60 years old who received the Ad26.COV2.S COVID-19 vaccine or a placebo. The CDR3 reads CASSLTGASGYTF. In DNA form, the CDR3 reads TGCGCCAGCAGCTTGACAGGAGCTTCAGGCTACACCTTC. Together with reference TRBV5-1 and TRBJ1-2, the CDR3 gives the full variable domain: KAGVTQTPRYLIKTRGQQVTLSCSPISGHRSVSWYQQTPGQGLQFLFEYFSETQRNKGNFPGRFSGRQFSNSRSEMNVSTLELGDSALYLCASSLTGASGYTFGSGTRLTVV.